This TCR beta chain was obtained from a study of T cells in Graves' hyperthyroidism and ophthalmopathy. For this clonotype: A much larger clone lies one base from this, so it may be a read error.

Authors of the study amplified TCR beta CDR3 regions from RNA transcripts. The TCR CDR3 first-round RT-PCR relied on the HTBI primer set. TCRdb analysed the multiplex PCR reads with MiXCR anew, one entry per CDR3 protein. This table has around 430,000 distinct CDR3 sequences, under 15% appearing once. This receptor was identified in a woman aged 30 to 39 with Graves' hyperthyroidism. Sequenced material: blood.

The CDR3: CAISESGGTDTEAFF. The CDR3 DNA is TGTGCCATCAGTGAGTCGGGGGGCACAGACACTGAAGCTTTCTTT. The rearrangement uses TRBV10-3 and TRBJ1-1; D perhaps matches TRBD1 (6 bases). Looked up from germline, CDR1 is ENHRY and CDR2 is SYGVKD. The germline V and J ends were trimmed by 0 bases and 3 bases, with 11 bases remaining between them. The CDR3 loop spans 15 amino acids.